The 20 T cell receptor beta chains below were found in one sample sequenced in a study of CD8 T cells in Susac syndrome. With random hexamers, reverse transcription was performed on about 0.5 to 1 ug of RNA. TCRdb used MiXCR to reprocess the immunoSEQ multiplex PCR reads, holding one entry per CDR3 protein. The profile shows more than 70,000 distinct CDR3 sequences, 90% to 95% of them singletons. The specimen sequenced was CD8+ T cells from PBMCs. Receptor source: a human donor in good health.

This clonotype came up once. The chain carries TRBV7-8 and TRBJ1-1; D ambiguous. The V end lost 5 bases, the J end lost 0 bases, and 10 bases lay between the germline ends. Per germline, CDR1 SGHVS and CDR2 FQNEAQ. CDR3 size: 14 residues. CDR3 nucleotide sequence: TGTGCCAGCAGCGCACGGGTTGTGAACACTGAAGCTTTCTTT. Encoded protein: CASSARVVNTEAFF.

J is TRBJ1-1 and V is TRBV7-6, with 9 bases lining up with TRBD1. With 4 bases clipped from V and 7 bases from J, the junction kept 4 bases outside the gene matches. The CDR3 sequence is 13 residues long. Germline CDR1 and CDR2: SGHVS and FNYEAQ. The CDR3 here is CASSYGTGLEAFF. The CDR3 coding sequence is TGTGCCAGCAGCTACGGGACAGGGCTTGAAGCTTTCTTT.

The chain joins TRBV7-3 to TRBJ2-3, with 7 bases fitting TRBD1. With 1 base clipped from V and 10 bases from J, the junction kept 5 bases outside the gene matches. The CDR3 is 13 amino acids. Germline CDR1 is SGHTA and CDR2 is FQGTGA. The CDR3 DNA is TGTGCCAGCAGCTTAAGCCAAACAGGGGCGCAGTATTTT. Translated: CASSLSQTGAQYF.

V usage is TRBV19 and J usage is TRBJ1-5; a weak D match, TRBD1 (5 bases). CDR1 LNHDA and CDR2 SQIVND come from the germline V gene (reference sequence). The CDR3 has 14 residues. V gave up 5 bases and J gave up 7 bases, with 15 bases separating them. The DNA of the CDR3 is TGTGCCAGTAGTGATCTCGACAGTGGACAGCCCCAGCATTTT. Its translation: CASSDLDSGQPQHF.

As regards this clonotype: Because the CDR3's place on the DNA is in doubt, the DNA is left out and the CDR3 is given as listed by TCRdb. The CDR3 spells CASSFGSGGLSYNEQFF. The chain links TRBV11-2 to TRBJ2-1; the DNA was not compared with TRBD2, the D call given in the table. The CDR3 numbers 17 amino acids, ends counted. The germline CDR1 and CDR2 sequences are SGHAT and FQNNGV.

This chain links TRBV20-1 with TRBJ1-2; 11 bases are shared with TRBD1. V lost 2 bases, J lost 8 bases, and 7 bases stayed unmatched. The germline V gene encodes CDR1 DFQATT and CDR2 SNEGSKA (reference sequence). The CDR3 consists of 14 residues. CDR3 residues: CSARPRTGGGGYTF. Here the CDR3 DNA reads TGCAGTGCTAGACCCCGGACAGGGGGCGGGGGCTACACCTTC.

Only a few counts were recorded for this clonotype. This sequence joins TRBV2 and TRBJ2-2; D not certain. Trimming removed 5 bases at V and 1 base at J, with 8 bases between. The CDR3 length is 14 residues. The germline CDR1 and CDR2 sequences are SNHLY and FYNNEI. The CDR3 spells CASSWTENTGELFF. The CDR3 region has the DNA TGTGCCAGCAGTTGGACGGAGAACACCGGGGAGCTGTTTTTT. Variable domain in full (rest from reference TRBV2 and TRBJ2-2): EPEVTQTPSHQVTQMGQEVILRCVPISNHLYFYWYRQILGQKVEFLVSFYNNEISEKSEIFDDQFSVERPDGSNFTLKIRSTKLEDSAMYFCASSWTENTGELFFGEGSRLTVL.

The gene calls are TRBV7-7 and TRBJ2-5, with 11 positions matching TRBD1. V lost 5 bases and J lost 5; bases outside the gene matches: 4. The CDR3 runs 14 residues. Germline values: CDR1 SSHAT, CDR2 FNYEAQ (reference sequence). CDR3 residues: CASSIGQGAETQYF. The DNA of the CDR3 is TGTGCCAGCAGCATCGGACAGGGGGCTGAGACCCAGTACTTC.

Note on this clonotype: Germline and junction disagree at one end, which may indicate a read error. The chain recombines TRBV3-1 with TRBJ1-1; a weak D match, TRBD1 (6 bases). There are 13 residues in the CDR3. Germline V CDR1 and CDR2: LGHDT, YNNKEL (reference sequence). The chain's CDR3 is CASSQDGGTEVFF. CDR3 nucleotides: TGTGCCAGCAGCCAAGATGGGGGCACTGAAGTTTTCTTT.

Here the CDR3 DNA reads TGTGCCAGCAGAATACAGGTCAATCAGCCCCAGCATTTT. Translating it yields CASRIQVNQPQHF. The chain joins TRBV2 to TRBJ1-5; maybe TRBD1 (5 bases). The germline V gene has CDR1 SNHLY and CDR2 FYNNEI. The V and J ends lost 6 bases and 3 bases respectively, with 9 bases between them. The CDR3 covers 13 residues.

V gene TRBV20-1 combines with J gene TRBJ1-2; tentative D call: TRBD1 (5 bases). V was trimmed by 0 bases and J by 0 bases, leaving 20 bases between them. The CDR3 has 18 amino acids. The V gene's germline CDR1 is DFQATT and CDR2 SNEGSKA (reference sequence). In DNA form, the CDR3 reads TGCAGTGCTAGAGATGGGCCAGGGACCCCTATGACTAACTATGGCTACACCTTC. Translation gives CSARDGPGTPMTNYGYTF.

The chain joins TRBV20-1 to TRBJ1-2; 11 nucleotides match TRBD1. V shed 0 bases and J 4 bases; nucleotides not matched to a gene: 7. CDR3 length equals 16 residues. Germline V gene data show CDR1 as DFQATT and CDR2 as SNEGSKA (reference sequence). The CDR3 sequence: CSARERTGGNLYGYTF. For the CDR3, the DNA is TGCAGTGCTAGAGAGAGGACAGGGGGCAACCTCTATGGCTACACCTTC.

As DNA, the CDR3 is TGCGCCAGCAGCTGGCCTGGCGGGTTGCGAGGCTACACCTTC. It specifies CASSWPGGLRGYTF. The rearrangement uses TRBV5-1 and TRBJ1-2; no clear D gene. V lost 3 bases, J lost 8 bases, and 17 bases lay in between. Germline lookup yields CDR1 SGHRS and CDR2 YFSETQ. The CDR3 is 14 amino acids.

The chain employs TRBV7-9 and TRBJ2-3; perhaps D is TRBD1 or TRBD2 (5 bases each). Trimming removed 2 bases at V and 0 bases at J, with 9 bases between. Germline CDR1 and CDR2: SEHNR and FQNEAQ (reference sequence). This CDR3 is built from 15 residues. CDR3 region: CASSLPGLSTDTQYF. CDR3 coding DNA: TGTGCCAGCAGCTTACCGGGGCTAAGCACAGATACGCAGTATTTT.

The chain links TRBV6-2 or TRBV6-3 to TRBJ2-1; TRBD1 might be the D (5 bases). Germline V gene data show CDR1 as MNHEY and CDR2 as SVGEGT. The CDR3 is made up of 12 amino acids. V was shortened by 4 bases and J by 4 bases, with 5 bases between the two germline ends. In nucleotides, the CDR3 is TGTGCCAGCAGTTCAGGGTACAATGAGCAGTTCTTC. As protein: CASSSGYNEQFF.

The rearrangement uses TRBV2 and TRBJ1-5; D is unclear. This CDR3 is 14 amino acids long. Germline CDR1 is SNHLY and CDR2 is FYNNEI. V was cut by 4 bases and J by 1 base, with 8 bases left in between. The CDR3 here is CASSVAGSNQPQHF. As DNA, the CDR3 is TGTGCCAGCAGTGTAGCCGGGAGCAATCAGCCCCAGCATTTT.

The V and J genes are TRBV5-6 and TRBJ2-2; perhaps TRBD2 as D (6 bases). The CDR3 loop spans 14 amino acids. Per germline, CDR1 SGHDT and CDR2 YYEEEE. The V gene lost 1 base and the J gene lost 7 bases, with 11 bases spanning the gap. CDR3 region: CASSLLREVGELFF. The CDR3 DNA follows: TGTGCCAGCAGCTTGTTGAGGGAGGTCGGGGAGCTGTTTTTT.

The CDR3 is CASRSSGGGEDTEAFF. The DNA for the CDR3 is TGTGCCAGCAGGTCCTCAGGGGGCGGTGAGGACACTGAAGCTTTCTTT. The rearrangement links TRBV6-6 to TRBJ1-1; the match to TRBD1 covers 8 bases. This CDR3 is built from 16 residues. Unmatched junction bases numbered 12, after V lost 6 bases and J lost 3 bases. The germline V gene encodes CDR1 MNHNY and CDR2 SVGAGI (reference sequence).

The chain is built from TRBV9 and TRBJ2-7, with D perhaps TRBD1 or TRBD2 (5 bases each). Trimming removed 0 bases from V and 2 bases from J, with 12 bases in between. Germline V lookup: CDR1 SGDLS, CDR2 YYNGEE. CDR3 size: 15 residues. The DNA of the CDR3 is TGTGCCAGCAGCGTAGGAGCAGGGAGAGCCTACGAGCAGTACTTC. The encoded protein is CASSVGAGRAYEQYF.

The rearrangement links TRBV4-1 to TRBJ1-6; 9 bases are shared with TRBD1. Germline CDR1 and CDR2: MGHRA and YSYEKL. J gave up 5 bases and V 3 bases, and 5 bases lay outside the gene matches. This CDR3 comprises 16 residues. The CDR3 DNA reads TGCGCCAGCAGCCAGGACAGGGGCCTAAATAATTCACCCCTCCACTTT. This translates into CASSQDRGLNNSPLHF.